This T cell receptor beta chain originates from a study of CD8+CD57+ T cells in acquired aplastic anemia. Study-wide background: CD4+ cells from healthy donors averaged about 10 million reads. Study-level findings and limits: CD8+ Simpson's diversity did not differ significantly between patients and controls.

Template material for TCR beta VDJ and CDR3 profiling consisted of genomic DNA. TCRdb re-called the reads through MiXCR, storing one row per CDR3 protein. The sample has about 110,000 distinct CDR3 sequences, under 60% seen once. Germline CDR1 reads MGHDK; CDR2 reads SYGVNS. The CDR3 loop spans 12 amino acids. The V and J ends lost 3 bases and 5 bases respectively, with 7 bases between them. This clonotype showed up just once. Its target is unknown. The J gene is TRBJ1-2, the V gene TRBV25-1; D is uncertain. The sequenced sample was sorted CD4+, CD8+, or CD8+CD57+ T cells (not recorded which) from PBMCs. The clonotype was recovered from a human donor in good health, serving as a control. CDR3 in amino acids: CASSDSNYGYTF. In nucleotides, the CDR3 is TGTGCCAGCAGTGACAGCAATTATGGCTACACCTTC.